This TCR beta chain originates from a study of blood T cell repertoires in COVID-19. The overall study: There were acute and convalescent COVID-19 samples, and they came from the United States, Italy and Spain.

Per the original methods: Reference gene primer amplification in the assay estimated nucleated cell counts. Measured with immunoSEQ multiplex PCR; TCRdb has only the in-frame clones, and not every one. V and J calls and clone size are given by that table; D and trimming were obtained from the DNA. The data hold fewer than 350,000 clones, with 80% to 90% observed a single time. Germline lookup yields CDR1 SGHRS and CDR2 YFSETQ. The V and J ends lost 0 bases and 5 bases respectively, with 11 bases between them. This CDR3 contains 14 residues. It was during active infection that Seattle patients were enrolled and then longitudinally followed.

Sequences were obtained from peripheral blood. This chain connects TRBV5-1 to TRBJ2-5, with D perhaps matching TRBD1 (5 bases). This receptor was obtained from a woman in her seventies with COVID-19, enrolled during active disease. The CDR3 region has the DNA TGCGCCAGCAGCTTGGCGACAGATGCGGAGACCCAGTACTTC. Translating gives CASSLATDAETQYF. Drawing the rest from reference TRBV5-1 and TRBJ2-5, the complete variable domain is KAGVTQTPRYLIKTRGQQVTLSCSPISGHRSVSWYQQTPGQGLQFLFEYFSETQRNKGNFPGRFSGRQFSNSRSEMNVSTLELGDSALYLCASSLATDAETQYFGPGTRLLVL.